This entry describes one T cell receptor (beta chain). Produced via immunoSEQ multiplex PCR; TCRdb's table is partial and in-frame only. The sample has roughly 80,000 clones; around 76% are singletons. The entry originates in a study of radiotherapy plus CTLA-4 blockade in lung cancer. The CDR3 runs to 13 residues. V dropped 6 bases and J dropped 6 bases, with 14 bases sitting between them. CDR1 is MNHEY and CDR2 is SVGAGI in the germline V gene. The sample consisted of peripheral blood, taken from a patient treated with radiotherapy plus ipilimumab. This TCR derives from a human donor with non-small cell lung cancer who had a partial response to radiotherapy plus ipilimumab. Some clones in this sample may be carry-over from other donors' samples. V and J are TRBV6-5 and TRBJ1-2; possible D gene TRBD1, 6 bases. DNA of the CDR3: TGTGCCAGCAGGGAGACAGGCGTTAATGGCTACACCTTC. It yields the protein CASRETGVNGYTF.